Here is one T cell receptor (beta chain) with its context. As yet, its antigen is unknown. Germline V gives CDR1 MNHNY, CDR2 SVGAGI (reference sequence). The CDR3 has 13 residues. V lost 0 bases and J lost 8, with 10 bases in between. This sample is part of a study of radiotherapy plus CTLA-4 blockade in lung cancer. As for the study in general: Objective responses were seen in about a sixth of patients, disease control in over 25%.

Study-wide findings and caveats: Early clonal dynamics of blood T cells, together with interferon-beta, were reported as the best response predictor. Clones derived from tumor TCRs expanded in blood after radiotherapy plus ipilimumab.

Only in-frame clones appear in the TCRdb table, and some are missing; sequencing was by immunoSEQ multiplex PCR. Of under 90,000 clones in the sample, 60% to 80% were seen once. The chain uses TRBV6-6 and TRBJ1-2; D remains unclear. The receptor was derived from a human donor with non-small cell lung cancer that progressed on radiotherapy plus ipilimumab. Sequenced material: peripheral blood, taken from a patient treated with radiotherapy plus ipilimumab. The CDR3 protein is CASSYSSGFGYTF. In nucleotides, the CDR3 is TGTGCCAGCAGTTACTCATCGGGGTTCGGCTACACCTTC.